The present TCR beta chain was sequenced within a study of T cell changes during pregnancy in multiple sclerosis. Per the germline V gene, CDR1 is SGHDT and CDR2 is YYEEEE. V lost 3 bases, J lost 2 bases, and 12 bases lay in between. This CDR3 has 15 amino acids. Method: immunoSEQ multiplex PCR; TCRdb's copy keeps in-frame clones and lacks some. The profile shows about 41,000 clones, 90% of them singletons. Sequenced here: CD8+ T cells from peripheral blood mononuclear cells, sampled in the third trimester of pregnancy. The clonotype was recovered from a female donor with multiple sclerosis, enrolled in a pregnancy study. The rearrangement joins TRBV5-6 to TRBJ1-5; maybe TRBD1 (5 bases). DNA of the CDR3: TGTGCCAGCAGCTGGGGAATACAGGGCAATCAGCCCCAGCATTTT. Protein sequence: CASSWGIQGNQPQHF.